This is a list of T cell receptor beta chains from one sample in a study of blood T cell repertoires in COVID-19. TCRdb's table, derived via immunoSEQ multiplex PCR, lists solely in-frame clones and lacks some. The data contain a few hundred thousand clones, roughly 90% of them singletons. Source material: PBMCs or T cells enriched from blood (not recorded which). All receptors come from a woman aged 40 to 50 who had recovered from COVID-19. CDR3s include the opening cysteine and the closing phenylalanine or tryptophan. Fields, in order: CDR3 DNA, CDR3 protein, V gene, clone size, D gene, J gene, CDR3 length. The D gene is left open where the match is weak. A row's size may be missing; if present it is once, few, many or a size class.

CDR3 DNA: TGTGCCAGCAGTGACTCTAGGACTAGCGGGCTCGTCACAGATACGCAGTATTTT
CDR3 protein: CASSDSRTSGLVTDTQYF
V gene: TRBV6-4
clone size: NA
D gene: TRBD2
J gene: TRBJ2-3
CDR3 length: 18

CDR3 DNA: TGCGCCAGCTTAAGACTAGCGGGAGGGCCTTCAAATCGCGAGCAGTACTTC
CDR3 protein: CASLRLAGGPSNREQYF
V gene: TRBV10-2
clone size: NA
D gene: TRBD2
J gene: TRBJ2-7
CDR3 length: 17

CDR3 DNA: TGCAGCGTGCGGGGGCTAGGGAGGGCCTCTAACTATGGCTACACCTTC
CDR3 protein: CSVRGLGRASNYGYTF
V gene: TRBV29-1
clone size: NA
D gene: NA
J gene: TRBJ1-2
CDR3 length: 16

CDR3 DNA: TGTGCCAGCAGCTGGGGGACTAGCGGGATTTATGAGCAGTTCTTC
CDR3 protein: CASSWGTSGIYEQFF
V gene: TRBV13
clone size: NA
D gene: TRBD2
J gene: TRBJ2-1
CDR3 length: 15

CDR3 DNA: TGTGCCAGCAGCCAGGCTACAGGTTTTGGAAACACCATATATTTT
CDR3 protein: CASSQATGFGNTIYF
V gene: TRBV3-1/TRBV3-2
clone size: NA
D gene: NA
J gene: TRBJ1-3
CDR3 length: 15

CDR3 DNA: TGTGCCAGCAGGGCACCCGGGAGAGACTATGGCTACACCTTC
CDR3 protein: CASRAPGRDYGYTF
V gene: TRBV28
clone size: NA
D gene: NA
J gene: TRBJ1-2
CDR3 length: 14

CDR3 DNA: TGCGCCAGCAGTCAAATGAAGGGGGACAGGGACGGCTACACCTTC
CDR3 protein: CASSQMKGDRDGYTF
V gene: TRBV23-1
clone size: NA
D gene: TRBD1
J gene: TRBJ1-2
CDR3 length: 15

CDR3 DNA: TGTGCCAGCAGAATACCGGGGAGCTCCTACAATGAGCAGTTCTTC
CDR3 protein: CASRIPGSSYNEQFF
V gene: TRBV5-4
clone size: NA
D gene: NA
J gene: TRBJ2-1
CDR3 length: 15

CDR3 DNA: TGTGCCAGCAGCTTAGGGAGCATCAGTAACACTGAAGCTTTCTTT
CDR3 protein: CASSLGSISNTEAFF
V gene: TRBV11-2
clone size: NA
D gene: NA
J gene: TRBJ1-1
CDR3 length: 15

CDR3 DNA: TGTGCCAGCAGACCCGGGTCACAGGCCTACGAGCAGTACTTC
CDR3 protein: CASRPGSQAYEQYF
V gene: TRBV6-5
clone size: NA
D gene: NA
J gene: TRBJ2-7
CDR3 length: 14

CDR3 DNA: TGTGCCAGCAGCGTAGGTCTTAAGAACACTGAAGCTTTCTTT
CDR3 protein: CASSVGLKNTEAFF
V gene: TRBV9
clone size: NA
D gene: NA
J gene: TRBJ1-1
CDR3 length: 14

CDR3 DNA: TGTGCCATCAGTGAGTCGTCAGAATCACCCCTCCACTTT
CDR3 protein: CAISESSESPLHF
V gene: TRBV10-3
clone size: NA
D gene: NA
J gene: TRBJ1-6
CDR3 length: 13

CDR3 DNA: TGTGCCAGCAGCCAATCGTACGAGCAGTACTTC
CDR3 protein: CASSQSYEQYF
V gene: TRBV3-1/TRBV3-2
clone size: NA
D gene: NA
J gene: TRBJ2-7
CDR3 length: 11

CDR3 DNA: TGTGCCAGCAGTTACTCTGGAGTAGCGGGAGGGTTCGAGCAGTACTTC
CDR3 protein: CASSYSGVAGGFEQYF
V gene: TRBV6-5
clone size: NA
D gene: TRBD2
J gene: TRBJ2-7
CDR3 length: 16

CDR3 DNA: TGTGCCAGCAGCAACATCGGAGGGAATGAGCAGTTCTTC
CDR3 protein: CASSNIGGNEQFF
V gene: TRBV12-3/TRBV12-4
clone size: NA
D gene: NA
J gene: TRBJ2-1
CDR3 length: 13

CDR3 DNA: TGTGCCACCAGCCTGGACAGGGTAACACCTCACTACGAGCAGTACTTC
CDR3 protein: CATSLDRVTPHYEQYF
V gene: TRBV15
clone size: NA
D gene: TRBD1
J gene: TRBJ2-7
CDR3 length: 16

CDR3 DNA: TGTGCCAGCAGCCACGAGCCCGGAAACACCATATATTTT
CDR3 protein: CASSHEPGNTIYF
V gene: TRBV11-2
clone size: NA
D gene: NA
J gene: TRBJ1-3
CDR3 length: 13

CDR3 DNA: TGTGCCAGCAGTTACTCGAGTACAGGGGACGAGCAGTACTTC
CDR3 protein: CASSYSSTGDEQYF
V gene: TRBV6-5
clone size: NA
D gene: TRBD1
J gene: TRBJ2-7
CDR3 length: 14

CDR3 DNA: TGCGCCAGCAGTGAGACCCGGGGGGGAAAGTCGGAACTGTTTTTT
CDR3 protein: CASSETRGGKSELFF
V gene: TRBV10-1
clone size: NA
D gene: NA
J gene: TRBJ1-4
CDR3 length: 15

CDR3 DNA: TGTGCCAGCACCCTAGGGGGCGGGAGGGGAGAGACCCAGTACTTC
CDR3 protein: CASTLGGGRGETQYF
V gene: TRBV2
clone size: NA
D gene: TRBD2
J gene: TRBJ2-5
CDR3 length: 15

CDR3 DNA: TGTGCCAGTGGTTCCTTAGCGCTCAGCTCCTACAATGAGCAGTTCTTC
CDR3 protein: CASGSLALSSYNEQFF
V gene: TRBV19
clone size: NA
D gene: NA
J gene: TRBJ2-1
CDR3 length: 16

CDR3 DNA: TGTGCCAGCAGCAAAGATACTAGCTTACGGGAGCAGTTCTTC
CDR3 protein: CASSKDTSLREQFF
V gene: TRBV7-2
clone size: few
D gene: NA
J gene: TRBJ2-1
CDR3 length: 14

CDR3 DNA: TGTGCCAGCAGCTTAGGTCCGGATTCACCCCTCCACTTT
CDR3 protein: CASSLGPDSPLHF
V gene: TRBV11-2
clone size: NA
D gene: NA
J gene: TRBJ1-6
CDR3 length: 13

CDR3 DNA: TGTGCCAGCAGCTTAGGTTTTCAGGGGGCTGGCTACACCTTC
CDR3 protein: CASSLGFQGAGYTF
V gene: TRBV7-2
clone size: NA
D gene: TRBD1
J gene: TRBJ1-2
CDR3 length: 14

CDR3 DNA: TGTGCCAGCAGTTACTCGAGTTCAGGGAATGAGCAGTACTTC
CDR3 protein: CASSYSSSGNEQYF
V gene: TRBV6-5
clone size: NA
D gene: NA
J gene: TRBJ2-7
CDR3 length: 14

CDR3 DNA: TGTGCCAGCTCACGCGGACAGGGGTGGGATGGCTACACCTTC
CDR3 protein: CASSRGQGWDGYTF
V gene: TRBV18
clone size: NA
D gene: TRBD1
J gene: TRBJ1-2
CDR3 length: 14

CDR3 DNA: TGTGCCAGCAGCATGGTCAGGGACACTGAAGCTTTCTTT
CDR3 protein: CASSMVRDTEAFF
V gene: TRBV11-1
clone size: few
D gene: NA
J gene: TRBJ1-1
CDR3 length: 13

CDR3 DNA: TGTGCCAGCAGTGACGGGACAGTCTATAATTCACCCCTCCACTTT
CDR3 protein: CASSDGTVYNSPLHF
V gene: TRBV6-1
clone size: NA
D gene: TRBD1
J gene: TRBJ1-6
CDR3 length: 15

CDR3 DNA: TGCGCCAGCAGTGACCGTTTGGCTAGCGGGAGTAAGGTAGAGACCCAGTACTTC
CDR3 protein: CASSDRLASGSKVETQYF
V gene: TRBV10-1
clone size: once
D gene: TRBD2
J gene: TRBJ2-5
CDR3 length: 18

CDR3 DNA: TGCAGCGTTGTGAGGCCGGCGGAAAACATTCAGTACTTC
CDR3 protein: CSVVRPAENIQYF
V gene: TRBV29-1
clone size: once
D gene: NA
J gene: TRBJ2-4
CDR3 length: 13

CDR3 DNA: TGTGCCAGCAGCAAAAACAGGGGGGACTATGGCTACACCTTC
CDR3 protein: CASSKNRGDYGYTF
V gene: TRBV21-1
clone size: NA
D gene: NA
J gene: TRBJ1-2
CDR3 length: 14

CDR3 DNA: TGTGCCAGCAGTTTCTATGACAGGGCTGGTTCACCCCTCCACTTT
CDR3 protein: CASSFYDRAGSPLHF
V gene: TRBV27
clone size: once
D gene: TRBD1
J gene: TRBJ1-6
CDR3 length: 15

CDR3 DNA: TGTGCCAGCTCACCATCGGACAGCTACTCTGGAAACACCATATATTTT
CDR3 protein: CASSPSDSYSGNTIYF
V gene: TRBV18
clone size: NA
D gene: NA
J gene: TRBJ1-3
CDR3 length: 16

CDR3 DNA: TGTGCCAGCAGTGGGGAGGGCGGAGAGACCCAGTACTTC
CDR3 protein: CASSGEGGETQYF
V gene: TRBV2
clone size: NA
D gene: TRBD2
J gene: TRBJ2-5
CDR3 length: 13

CDR3 DNA: TGTGCCAGCAGTACCATGACAGGGCACACTGAAGCTTTCTTT
CDR3 protein: CASSTMTGHTEAFF
V gene: TRBV6-2/TRBV6-3
clone size: NA
D gene: TRBD1
J gene: TRBJ1-1
CDR3 length: 14

CDR3 DNA: TGTGCCAGCAGCCTACGGGACAGGGGTGAAAAACTGTTTTTT
CDR3 protein: CASSLRDRGEKLFF
V gene: TRBV7-8
clone size: NA
D gene: TRBD1
J gene: TRBJ1-4
CDR3 length: 14

CDR3 DNA: TGCGCCAGCAGCGCCCGGGAGTCTGGGGCCAACGTCCTGACTTTC
CDR3 protein: CASSARESGANVLTF
V gene: TRBV4-3
clone size: NA
D gene: NA
J gene: TRBJ2-6
CDR3 length: 15

CDR3 DNA: TGTGCCAGCAGCCCACAGGGACAGACCTACAATGAGCAGTTCTTC
CDR3 protein: CASSPQGQTYNEQFF
V gene: TRBV7-9
clone size: NA
D gene: TRBD1
J gene: TRBJ2-1
CDR3 length: 15

CDR3 DNA: TGTGCCAGCAGCTTGGGACGGGGGACAGGCCTACAGTTCTTC
CDR3 protein: CASSLGRGTGLQFF
V gene: TRBV5-6
clone size: NA
D gene: TRBD1
J gene: TRBJ2-1
CDR3 length: 14

CDR3 DNA: TGTGCCAGCAACCTAGGAAGGGGCCTGAAACAAGGTCCGAACACTGAAGCTTTCTTT
CDR3 protein: CASNLGRGLKQGPNTEAFF
V gene: TRBV7-9
clone size: NA
D gene: NA
J gene: TRBJ1-1
CDR3 length: 19

CDR3 DNA: TGTGCCAGCAGTACCAGACAGAGAGTCACCGGGGAGCTGTTTTTT
CDR3 protein: CASSTRQRVTGELFF
V gene: TRBV6-5
clone size: NA
D gene: NA
J gene: TRBJ2-2
CDR3 length: 15

CDR3 DNA: TGTGCCAGCAGTGGCGCCGGGAATAGCAATCAGCCCCAGCATTTT
CDR3 protein: CASSGAGNSNQPQHF
V gene: TRBV2
clone size: NA
D gene: NA
J gene: TRBJ1-5
CDR3 length: 15

CDR3 DNA: TGTGCCAGCAGGATTGGACAGGGGGACTATGGCTACACCTTC
CDR3 protein: CASRIGQGDYGYTF
V gene: TRBV6-4
clone size: NA
D gene: TRBD1
J gene: TRBJ1-2
CDR3 length: 14

CDR3 DNA: TGTGCCAGCAGCTTGTCTTTGTGGGCAGGCACAGATACGCAGTATTTT
CDR3 protein: CASSLSLWAGTDTQYF
V gene: TRBV5-5
clone size: NA
D gene: NA
J gene: TRBJ2-3
CDR3 length: 16

CDR3 DNA: TGCGCCAGCAGCTTTGGGCTAGCGGATTCCTACGAGCAGTACTTC
CDR3 protein: CASSFGLADSYEQYF
V gene: TRBV5-1
clone size: NA
D gene: TRBD2
J gene: TRBJ2-7
CDR3 length: 15